The 24 T cell receptor beta chains listed next were all sequenced from one sample in a study of cytomegalovirus exposure and HLA in healthy donors. 13 Jbeta primers and 60 Vbeta primers were used for the PCR. Profiling relied on immunoSEQ multiplex PCR, and the TCRdb table lists in-frame clones only, not all of them. The repertoire includes around 92,000 clones, approximately 72% of them detected once, and 12% to 15% sits in the top ten. Sequencing was carried out using PBMCs. The receptor source for this set is a woman in her 70s in good health and CMV-seropositive.

The rearrangement uses TRBV15 and TRBJ1-3; TRBD1 is a possible D gene (5 bases). CDR1 and CDR2 (germline): LNHNV, YYDKDF (reference sequence). Trimming shortened V by 1 base and J by 0 bases, and 7 bases separated the two germline ends. CDR3 size: 15 residues. The CDR3 DNA reads as TGTGCCACCAGCAGAGCGGGGGGCTCTGGAAACACCATATATTTT. Its protein product is CATSRAGGSGNTIYF.

This sequence joins TRBV2 and TRBJ1-6; 9 nucleotides agree with TRBD1. CDR1 is SNHLY and CDR2 is FYNNEI in the germline V gene. CDR3 size: 15 residues. The trim removed 4 bases at V and 9 bases at J, leaving 7 bases unmatched. The CDR3 region is CASSGITGGTSPLHF. In DNA, the CDR3 is TGTGCCAGCAGTGGAATCACAGGGGGCACTTCACCCCTCCACTTT.

The J gene is TRBJ2-5, the V gene TRBV29-1, with 9 bases aligning to TRBD1. From germline, CDR1 is SQVTM and CDR2 ANQGSEA. The CDR3 is 13 residues long. With V trimmed by 6 bases and J by 6 bases, 8 bases remained unmatched. CDR3 in amino acids: CSVERTGVKTQYF. The CDR3 DNA follows: TGCAGCGTCGAGCGGACAGGGGTGAAGACCCAGTACTTC.

The chain joins TRBV6-1 to TRBJ1-4, with D possibly being TRBD1 (5 bases). V lost 4 bases and J lost 11, with 17 bases in between. The germline gives CDR1 MNHNS, CDR2 SASEGT. This CDR3 region has 14 residues. The chain's CDR3 is CASSGAGGAWKLFF. CDR3 nucleotides: TGTGCCAGCAGTGGAGCGGGGGGTGCGTGGAAACTGTTTTTT.

This clone was observed a handful of times. The chain uses TRBV10-1 and TRBJ2-2, with a tentative D call TRBD1 (5 bases). Trimming shortened V by 7 bases and J by 8 bases, and 14 bases separated the two germline ends. CDR3 size: 13 residues. Germline V gives CDR1 WNHNN, CDR2 SYGVQD (reference sequence). The CDR3 DNA follows: TGCGCCAGCACAGGGTCTCCCCCTGGGGAGCTGTTTTTT. Its translation is CASTGSPPGELFF.

The chain couples TRBV30 to TRBJ1-4; TRBD1 agrees at 11 bases. Per germline, CDR1 GTSNPN and CDR2 SVGIG (reference sequence). V lost 5 bases to trimming and J lost 8 bases; unmatched junction nucleotides: 1. The CDR3 runs 12 residues. Written as DNA, the CDR3 is TGTGCCTGGGGGACAGGGGGGGAAAAACTGTTTTTT. This codes for CAWGTGGEKLFF.

The chain is built from TRBV29-1 and TRBJ2-1; D is possibly TRBD1 (5 bases). Germline V gene data show CDR1 as SQVTM and CDR2 as ANQGSEA. Between the trimmed V and J ends, which lost 5 bases and 7 bases, there was a span of 18 bases. The CDR3 runs 14 residues. CDR3 amino acids: CSVLGSGLKNEQFF. CDR3 sequence (DNA): TGCAGCGTTCTCGGGTCAGGGCTAAAAAATGAGCAGTTCTTC.

J is TRBJ1-1 and V is TRBV7-9, with D perhaps matching TRBD1 (6 bases). CDR3 size: 14 residues. Per germline, CDR1 SEHNR and CDR2 FQNEAQ (reference sequence). V was clipped by 3 bases and J by 0 bases, with 8 bases between them. DNA of the CDR3: TGTGCCAGCAGCTTTGGACAGCTGAACACTGAAGCTTTCTTT. It translates to CASSFGQLNTEAFF.

The V and J genes are TRBV18 and TRBJ2-1, with TRBD1 matching 8 bases. V shed 3 bases and J 9 bases; nucleotides not matched to a gene: 10. The V gene's germline CDR1 is KGHSH and CDR2 LQKENI. This CDR3 has 15 residues. The CDR3 spells CASSPIGQGAGEQFF. The CDR3 DNA reads as TGTGCCAGCTCACCCATCGGTCAGGGGGCGGGTGAGCAGTTCTTC.

J is TRBJ1-5 and V is TRBV28; 7 positions match TRBD1. The CDR3 consists of 14 residues. Germline V gene data show CDR1 as MDHEN and CDR2 as SYDVKM. With 5 bases clipped from V and 2 bases from J, the junction kept 3 bases outside the gene matches. The CDR3 spells CASSRDRGNQPQHF. CDR3 in DNA: TGTGCCAGCAGTCGGGACAGAGGCAATCAGCCCCAGCATTTT.

The V gene is TRBV5-5, the J gene TRBJ1-5; TRBD1 agrees at 7 bases. Germline V CDR1 and CDR2: SGHKS, YYEKEE (reference sequence). CDR3 length: 15 residues. V was clipped by 4 bases and J by 6 bases; unmatched bases: 10. The CDR3, as DNA: TGTGCCAGCAGCCGTGGTGGGACAGCCTTTCAGCCCCAGCATTTT. This encodes CASSRGGTAFQPQHF.

This sequence joins TRBV27 and TRBJ2-7; TRBD1 is a possible D gene (5 bases). The V and J ends lost 3 bases and 4 bases respectively, with 7 bases between them. Looked up from germline, CDR1 is MNHEY and CDR2 is SMNVEV (reference sequence). This CDR3 is 12 amino acids long. CDR3 nucleotides: TGTGCCAGCAGTTTCACAGGATACGAGCAGTACTTC. It is translated as CASSFTGYEQYF.

This chain connects TRBV14 to TRBJ2-5; the D is unclear. The germline V gene has CDR1 SGHDN and CDR2 FVKESK. The CDR3 totals 19 residues. Trimming pared 4 bases from V and 3 bases from J, leaving 27 bases between. Here the CDR3 reads CASSPRLLGRSYSKETQYF. The CDR3 DNA sequence: TGTGCCAGCAGCCCAAGATTGTTGGGTCGGTCTTACAGCAAAGAGACCCAGTACTTC.

This chain links TRBV2 with TRBJ2-5; 11 bases are a match to TRBD1. Per germline, CDR1 SNHLY and CDR2 FYNNEI. The V segment lost 7 bases and the J segment 5 bases; nucleotides outside the gene matches: 6. The CDR3 covers 14 residues. CDR3 residues: CASIRTGGAETQYF. The CDR3 coding sequence is TGTGCCAGCATCAGGACAGGGGGCGCCGAGACCCAGTACTTC.

The J gene is TRBJ2-5, the V gene TRBV7-9; D is possibly TRBD2 (6 bases). CDR1 and CDR2 from the germline V gene are SEHNR and FQNEAQ (reference sequence). The CDR3 runs to 14 residues. Trimming took off 7 bases at V and 5 bases at J, with 17 bases between the two ends. This CDR3 is CASTFGGLWETQYF. CDR3 nucleotides: TGTGCCAGCACTTTCGGGGGATTGTGGGAGACCCAGTACTTC.

CDR3 bases: TGTGCCAGCAGCAAACGGGACAGGGACGCGGGCTACACCTTC. Translating it yields CASSKRDRDAGYTF. V and J are TRBV11-2 and TRBJ1-2, with TRBD1 matching over 9 bases. The CDR3 has 14 amino acids. The germline V gene encodes CDR1 SGHAT and CDR2 FQNNGV. Unmatched junction bases numbered 9, after V lost 5 bases and J lost 8 bases.

The chain carries TRBV29-1 and TRBJ1-4; D ambiguous. The CDR3 sequence is 15 residues long. Per germline, CDR1 SQVTM and CDR2 ANQGSEA. V lost 0 bases and J lost 7, with 15 bases in between. CDR3 residues: CSVEEAGGAGEKLFF. CDR3 nucleotide sequence: TGCAGCGTTGAAGAGGCAGGAGGTGCGGGTGAAAAACTGTTTTTT. The full variable domain, in which reference TRBV29-1 and TRBJ1-4 provide the parts outside the CDR3, is SAVISQKPSRDICQRGTSLTIQCQVDSQVTMMFWYRQQPGQSLTLIATANQGSEATYESGFVIDKFPISRPNLTFSTLTVSNMSPEDSSIYLCSVEEAGGAGEKLFFGSGTQLSVL.

V and J are TRBV12-5 and TRBJ1-2; D is uncertain. The CDR3 covers 12 residues. V dropped 3 bases and J dropped 5 bases, with 7 bases sitting between them. Germline-derived CDR1 and CDR2 are LGHNT and FRNRAP. The CDR3 region has the DNA TGTGCTAGTGGTTTCGGAGGTTATGGCTACACCTTC. Its protein product is CASGFGGYGYTF.

The chain is built from TRBV5-4 and TRBJ2-3; D unclear. V shed 2 bases and J shed 2 bases, with 12 bases lying between them. The CDR3 is 15 residues long. Germline CDR1 and CDR2: SGHNT and YYREEE (reference sequence). The CDR3 DNA is TGTGCCAGCAGCTTACCGGGTCTGTACACAGATACGCAGTATTTT. Protein sequence: CASSLPGLYTDTQYF.

This chain links TRBV27 with TRBJ2-2, with 7 bases that match TRBD1. The CDR3 runs 19 residues. The ends lost 2 bases at V and 4 bases at J; junction bases unmatched: 16. Germline V gene sequence: CDR1 MNHEY, CDR2 SMNVEV (reference sequence). For the CDR3, the DNA is TGTGCCAGCAGTTTAGAGTACATTAAGTACAGGGGATTCACCGGGGAGCTGTTTTTT. It specifies CASSLEYIKYRGFTGELFF.

V gene TRBV6-5 combines with J gene TRBJ2-7, with D possibly matching TRBD1 (6 bases). V was trimmed by 6 bases and J by 2 bases, leaving 17 bases between them. The CDR3 runs 15 residues. The germline CDR1 and CDR2 sequences are MNHEY and SVGAGI. CDR3 residues: CASSLGHLSPYEQYF. The CDR3 DNA reads as TGTGCCAGCAGCCTGGGACACCTGTCACCCTACGAGCAGTACTTC.

This clone was detected only a few times. CDR3 DNA sequence: TGTGCCAGCAGGCGGACAGGCAATCAGCCCCAGCATTTT. As protein: CASRRTGNQPQHF. J is TRBJ1-5 and V is TRBV6-5, with a possible D match to TRBD1 (6 bases). The CDR3 is 13 amino acids. The germline V gene encodes CDR1 MNHEY and CDR2 SVGAGI. With 6 bases removed from V and 2 bases from J, the gap between germline ends came to 8 bases.

In this sample, this clone turned up a few times. V usage is TRBV4-3 and J usage is TRBJ2-7; tentative D call: TRBD1 (6 bases). V lost 0 bases and J 1 base, leaving 10 bases between the germline ends. Germline CDR1 is LGHNA and CDR2 is YSLEER. This CDR3 contains 15 residues. CDR3 in amino acids: CASSQDRGRSYEQYF. The CDR3 coding sequence is TGCGCCAGCAGCCAAGACAGGGGACGTTCCTACGAGCAGTACTTC.

This clone was recorded only once. The rearrangement uses TRBV5-1 and TRBJ2-3; D not certain. This CDR3 is built from 12 residues. V lost 0 bases to trimming and J lost 6 bases, with 5 bases between them. Germline V gives CDR1 SGHRS, CDR2 YFSETQ. The CDR3 spells CASSLVSDTQYF. In DNA form, the CDR3 reads TGCGCCAGCAGCTTGGTCTCCGATACGCAGTATTTT.